These 22 T cell receptor beta chains share one sample of origin, sequenced in a study of cytomegalovirus exposure and HLA in healthy donors. PCR used 60 Vbeta primers and 13 Jbeta primers. Data came from immunoSEQ multiplex PCR; TCRdb stores just in-frame clones and leaves some out. The sample yields some 150,000 clones, 65% to 90% seen once. The sample consisted of PBMCs. Every receptor here comes from a man aged 45-65 years in good health and CMV-seropositive.

CDR3 bases: TGTGCCAGCAGTTACCAGGGCTCCTATGGCTACACCTTC. Amino acid sequence: CASSYQGSYGYTF. The chain has TRBV6-5 and TRBJ1-2, with D perhaps TRBD1 (5 bases). The CDR3 is 13 amino acids. V dropped 2 bases and J dropped 4 bases, with 8 bases sitting between them. Germline V gene lookup returns CDR1 MNHEY and CDR2 SVGAGI.

The chain employs TRBV2 and TRBJ1-5; 9 bases agree with TRBD1. The CDR3 contains 14 residues. Germline V gene lookup returns CDR1 SNHLY and CDR2 FYNNEI. Trimming at V came to 7 bases and at J to 5 bases, leaving 6 bases not matched to a gene. CDR3 in amino acids: CASTDRGTDQPQHF. In nucleotides, the CDR3 is TGTGCCAGCACGGACAGGGGTACTGATCAGCCCCAGCATTTT. Full variable domain (remainder filled in from reference TRBV2 and TRBJ1-5): EPEVTQTPSHQVTQMGQEVILRCVPISNHLYFYWYRQILGQKVEFLVSFYNNEISEKSEIFDDQFSVERPDGSNFTLKIRSTKLEDSAMYFCASTDRGTDQPQHFGDGTRLSIL.

The CDR3 DNA reads TGTGCCAGCAGTTCCGGACAGGGGGGAGACAGTCAGTACTTC. This encodes CASSSGQGGDSQYF. V and J are TRBV28 and TRBJ2-4; 10 bases map to TRBD1. This CDR3 is built from 14 residues. V lost 4 bases and J lost 12; bases outside the gene matches: 9. CDR1 and CDR2 from the germline V gene are MDHEN and SYDVKM. The variable domain in full, completed from reference TRBV28 and TRBJ2-4, reads DVKVTQSSRYLVKRTGEKVFLECVQDMDHENMFWYRQDPGLGLRLIYFSYDVKMKEKGDIPEGYSVSREKKERFSLILESASTNQTSMYLCASSSGQGGDSQYFGAGTRLSVL.

The CDR3, as DNA: TGTGCCAGCAGCTCCATAACTAGCGGATACGAGCAGTACTTC. This sequence encodes CASSSITSGYEQYF. The V gene is TRBV14, the J gene TRBJ2-7; 8 bases agree with TRBD2. Germline V gene sequence: CDR1 SGHDN, CDR2 FVKESK. The V and J ends lost 5 bases and 4 bases, in that order; junction bases with no gene match: 7. The CDR3 is 14 residues long.

This sequence joins TRBV7-3 and TRBJ1-2; 7 nucleotides match TRBD1. This CDR3 comprises 15 residues. The germline CDR1 and CDR2 sequences are SGHTA and FQGTGA. Trimming cost V 5 bases and J 8 bases; bases outside gene matches: 14. CDR3 bases: TGTGCCAGCAGCCCTCAACCCATAACAGGGGAAGGCTACACCTTC. The encoded protein is CASSPQPITGEGYTF.

The rearrangement uses TRBV10-3 and TRBJ2-3; 13 nucleotides match TRBD2. J lost 4 bases, V lost 11 bases, and 15 bases had no gene match. Germline V gives CDR1 ENHRY, CDR2 SYGVKD. CDR3 length: 17 residues. CDR3 coding DNA: TGTGCCTCAAGAGTTACTAGCGGGAGGGCCCGCCCAGATACGCAGTATTTT. Translation gives CASRVTSGRARPDTQYF.

The table lists this clone with a count of one. CDR3 nucleotides: TGCGCCAGCAGCCAAAAATTAGCGGGGACTAGCGGGGGGCCTTACTACGAGCAGTACTTC. This codes for CASSQKLAGTSGGPYYEQYF. The chain carries TRBV4-3 and TRBJ2-7; 15 nucleotides match TRBD2. CDR1 is LGHNA, CDR2 YSLEER, per germline. The CDR3 sequence is 20 residues long. Unmatched junction bases numbered 14, after V lost 2 bases and J lost 3 bases.

The chain employs TRBV29-1 and TRBJ2-3; 8 bases fit TRBD2. In germline, CDR1 is SQVTM, CDR2 ANQGSEA. The CDR3 has 13 residues. V dropped 3 bases and J dropped 4; count of bases not matched to a gene: 3. The CDR3 coding sequence is TGCAGCGTTGACGGGAGGGCCTCAGATACGCAGTATTTT. Amino acids: CSVDGRASDTQYF.

The chain carries TRBV6-5 and TRBJ1-3; a possible D gene is TRBD1 (5 bases). The CDR3 totals 14 residues. The V gene's germline CDR1 is MNHEY and CDR2 SVGAGI. Trimming removed 6 bases at V and 0 bases at J, with 9 bases between. CDR3 nucleotides: TGTGCCAGCAGCGACAGTTCCTCTGGAAACACCATATATTTT. Translation gives CASSDSSSGNTIYF.

This clone was counted once. The chain joins TRBV28 to TRBJ1-1; TRBD1 matches at 10 bases. The CDR3 consists of 16 residues. Germline lookup yields CDR1 MDHEN and CDR2 SYDVKM. V lost 3 bases and J lost 0; bases outside the gene matches: 4. CDR3 bases: TGTGCCAGCAGTTTGGGACAGGGGAAGATGAACACTGAAGCTTTCTTT. Its translation: CASSLGQGKMNTEAFF.

The V and J genes are TRBV21-1 and TRBJ2-3; TRBD2 was called by the table and not checked on the DNA. TRBV21-1 is designated a pseudogene. This CDR3 has 17 amino acids. CDR3 sequence: CASSKHRGPREGYTQYF. In DNA form, the CDR3 reads TGTGCCAGCAGCAAACACCGGGGGCCCCGGGAGGGCTATACGCAGTATTTT.

The rearrangement uses TRBV5-1 and TRBJ1-5, with TRBD1 identical over 7 bases. The CDR3 has 14 amino acids. J lost 4 bases, V lost 1 base, and 2 bases had no gene match. The germline V gene has CDR1 SGHRS and CDR2 YFSETQ. CDR3 sequence: CASSLTGVNQPQHF. CDR3 in DNA: TGCGCCAGCAGCTTGACAGGGGTAAATCAGCCCCAGCATTTT.

The rearrangement joins TRBV5-1 to TRBJ2-2, with D possibly TRBD1 on 5 matching bases. This CDR3 has 14 amino acids. Looked up from germline, CDR1 is SGHRS and CDR2 is YFSETQ. V was trimmed by 1 base and J by 5 bases, leaving 9 bases between them. The CDR3 DNA follows: TGCGCCAGCAGCTTGCAGGGTGGGACCGGGGAGCTGTTTTTT. Translation gives CASSLQGGTGELFF.

V gene TRBV5-1 combines with J gene TRBJ2-7; 7 positions match TRBD1. The CDR3 loop spans 16 amino acids. Germline V gene sequence: CDR1 SGHRS, CDR2 YFSETQ. V shed 7 bases, J shed 0 bases, and the junction held 13 bases outside the gene matches. For the CDR3, the DNA is TGCGCCAGCTCAGCCGGGGACAGCCGAAGCTCCTACGAGCAGTACTTC. Protein product: CASSAGDSRSSYEQYF.

A word on this clone: One junction end does not reproduce the germline sequence, and a read error may be involved. The chain links TRBV10-3 to TRBJ2-7, with D perhaps matching TRBD1 (6 bases). The germline V gene encodes CDR1 ENHRY and CDR2 SYGVKD. The CDR3 totals 11 residues. The DNA of the CDR3 is TGTGCCATCAGTGAAGGGAACAGGGTACAGTTC. Translation: CAISEGNRVQF.

This rearrangement joins TRBV9 to TRBJ2-5, with 10 bases identical to TRBD2. Germline loops: CDR1 SGDLS, CDR2 YYNGEE. This CDR3 contains 17 residues. J lost 4 bases, V lost 0 bases, and 9 bases had no gene match. The CDR3 coding sequence is TGTGCCAGCAGCGTAGGGAACAGCGGGAGGGCCTTAGAGACCCAGTACTTC. Protein product: CASSVGNSGRALETQYF. Full variable domain (outside the CDR3, taken from reference TRBV9 and TRBJ2-5): DSGVTQTPKHLITATGQRVTLRCSPRSGDLSVYWYQQSLDQGLQFLIQYYNGEERAKGNILERFSAQQFPDLHSELNLSSLELGDSALYFCASSVGNSGRALETQYFGPGTRLLVL.

J is TRBJ1-2 and V is TRBV6-5; the match to TRBD1 covers 7 bases. Germline V gene sequence: CDR1 MNHEY, CDR2 SVGAGI. The ends lost 5 bases at V and 4 bases at J; junction bases unmatched: 7. The CDR3 has 14 residues. The chain's CDR3 is CASSQQGSSYGYTF. CDR3 coding DNA: TGTGCCAGCAGTCAACAGGGGTCCAGCTATGGCTACACCTTC.

The J gene is TRBJ2-3, the V gene TRBV6-1, with no clear D. V lost 6 bases and J lost 6, with 16 bases in between. CDR3 size: 14 residues. Germline CDR1 reads MNHNS; CDR2 reads SASEGT. The CDR3: CASSSTILRDTQYF. CDR3 coding DNA: TGTGCCAGCAGCTCTACAATACTAAGGGATACGCAGTATTTT.

The chain uses TRBV5-6 and TRBJ1-5; 7 bases agree with TRBD1. After removal of 4 bases from V and 4 bases from J, the junction contained 8 bases not matched to a gene. The CDR3 has 15 residues. Germline V gene sequence: CDR1 SGHDT, CDR2 YYEEEE. The CDR3 DNA reads as TGTGCCAGCAGCGACCGGGACAGCAATAATCAGCCCCAGCATTTT. It is translated as CASSDRDSNNQPQHF.

V is TRBV7-2 and J is TRBJ2-7; 7 positions match TRBD1. This CDR3 comprises 14 residues. The V segment lost 5 bases and the J segment 0 bases; nucleotides outside the gene matches: 4. Per the germline V gene, CDR1 is SGHTA and CDR2 is FQGNSA. The CDR3 DNA follows: TGTGCCAGCAGCCGGGACAGAAGCTCCTACGAGCAGTACTTC. Translation gives CASSRDRSSYEQYF. The full variable domain, its missing parts supplied by reference TRBV7-2 and TRBJ2-7, is GAGVSQSPSNKVTEKGKDVELRCDPISGHTALYWYRQSLGQGLEFLIYFQGNSAPDKSGLPSDRFSAERTGGSVSTLTIQRTQQEDSAVYLCASSRDRSSYEQYFGPGTRLTVT.

J is TRBJ2-4 and V is TRBV11-2, with D possibly TRBD2 on 5 matching bases. Trimming shortened V by 1 base and J by 14 bases, and 9 bases separated the two germline ends. This CDR3 is 11 amino acids long. CDR1 and CDR2 from the germline V gene are SGHAT and FQNNGV. The CDR3 protein is CASSLGLFEYF. Written as DNA, the CDR3 is TGTGCCAGCAGCTTAGGACTATTCGAGTACTTC.

The rearrangement uses TRBV6-5 and TRBJ1-5, with D possibly TRBD1 on 5 matching bases. The germline CDR1 and CDR2 sequences are MNHEY and SVGAGI. The CDR3 is 13 amino acids. Trimming removed 0 bases at V and 7 bases at J, with 7 bases between. The DNA for the CDR3 is TGTGCCAGCAGTTACTCTAGGGGCCAGCCCCAGCATTTT. This translates into CASSYSRGQPQHF.